The 4 T cell receptor beta chains presented below share a single source sample, sequenced in a study of blood T cell repertoires in COVID-19. The data were produced by immunoSEQ multiplex PCR, yet TCRdb's version contains in-frame clones alone and is incomplete. The sample records roughly 400,000 clones, 87% being singletons. The sample consisted of peripheral blood. The origin of the receptors is a woman aged 55 to 70 with COVID-19, enrolled during active disease.

This clone was counted a few times. The genes are TRBV9 and TRBJ2-7; D possibly corresponds to TRBD1 (6 bases). The CDR3 totals 13 residues. V lost 3 bases and J lost 5, with 12 bases in between. Germline V CDR1 and CDR2: SGDLS, YYNGEE. The CDR3 nucleotides are TGTGCCAGCAGCGGTAGGACAGACAACGAGCAGTACTTC. This sequence encodes CASSGRTDNEQYF.

Of note for this clone: This CDR3 is also generated by other DNA sequences in the sample. V is TRBV5-1 and J is TRBJ1-3; D call uncertain. CDR3 size: 14 residues. The germline V gene has CDR1 SGHRS and CDR2 YFSETQ. V was shortened by 2 bases and J by 0 bases, with 6 bases between the two germline ends. CDR3 sequence reads: CASSFGNSGNTIYF. DNA for the CDR3: TGCGCCAGCAGCTTTGGCAACTCTGGAAACACCATATATTTT.

This chain links TRBV15 with TRBJ1-2, with D tentatively TRBD1 (5 bases). Trimming shortened V by 7 bases and J by 6 bases, and 18 bases separated the two germline ends. The CDR3 runs 14 residues. Germline V lookup: CDR1 LNHNV, CDR2 YYDKDF (reference sequence). The CDR3 region has the DNA TGTGCCACCACGGCGATGCGGGGGGGAAATGGCTACACCTTC. This sequence encodes CATTAMRGGNGYTF. Full variable domain (outside the CDR3, taken from reference TRBV15 and TRBJ1-2): DAMVIQNPRYQVTQFGKPVTLSCSQTLNHNVMYWYQQKSSQAPKLLFHYYDKDFNNEADTPDNFQSRRPNTSFCFLDIRSPGLGDTAMYLCATTAMRGGNGYTFGSGTRLTVV.

The CDR3 region has the DNA TGCAGCGTTAAAGTCCCGGGCGAGCAGTACTTC. This gives the protein CSVKVPGEQYF. The chain employs TRBV29-1 and TRBJ2-7; D remains ambiguous. The V gene's germline CDR1 is SQVTM and CDR2 ANQGSEA. This CDR3 spans 11 amino acids. The germline V and J ends were trimmed by 5 bases and 6 bases, with 11 bases remaining between them.